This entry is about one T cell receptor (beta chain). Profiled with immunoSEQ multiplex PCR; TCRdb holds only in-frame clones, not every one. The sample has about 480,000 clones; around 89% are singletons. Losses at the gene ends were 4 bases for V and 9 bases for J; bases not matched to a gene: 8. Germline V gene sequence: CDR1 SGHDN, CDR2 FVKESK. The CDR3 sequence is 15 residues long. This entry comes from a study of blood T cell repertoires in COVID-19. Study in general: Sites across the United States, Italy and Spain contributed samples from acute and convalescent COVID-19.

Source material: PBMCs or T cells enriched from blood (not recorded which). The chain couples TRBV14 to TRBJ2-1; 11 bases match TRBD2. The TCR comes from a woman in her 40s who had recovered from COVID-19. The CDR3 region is CASSPAGLADGEQFF. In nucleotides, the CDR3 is TGTGCCAGCAGCCCGGCGGGACTAGCGGACGGTGAGCAGTTCTTC.